This TCR beta chain stems from a study of OX40 agonist ivuxolimab in advanced cancers. About the study: Administration of intravenous ivuxolimab to patients occurred every 2 weeks at 0.01 to 10 mg/kg. More than 35% of patients had received prior checkpoint inhibitor therapy.

Comments on this clone: Antigen: not known.

Sequencing was performed with immunoSEQ multiplex PCR; in TCRdb, only in-frame clones are kept and a portion is missing. This table has over 95,000 clones, roughly 90% appearing once. Trimming stripped 5 bases from V and 4 bases from J, with 14 bases between. This CDR3 contains 14 residues. Looked up from germline, CDR1 is SGHTA and CDR2 is FQGNSA. Study findings and constraints: At 0.1 to 3.0 mg/kg, CD4+ and CD8+ blood T cells expanded clonally by week 6. Some patients who did not respond also had low normalized T-cell clonal expansion.

This receptor was taken from an adult with an advanced solid tumor such as melanoma, head and neck, liver or kidney cancer. V and J are TRBV7-2 and TRBJ1-1; D unclear. This material consisted of CD4+ or CD8+ T cells sorted from blood, taken in a trial of the OX40 agonist ivuxolimab. CDR3 region: CASSRRLGLTEAFF. CDR3 bases: TGTGCCAGCAGCCGTCGATTAGGGCTCACTGAAGCTTTCTTT.